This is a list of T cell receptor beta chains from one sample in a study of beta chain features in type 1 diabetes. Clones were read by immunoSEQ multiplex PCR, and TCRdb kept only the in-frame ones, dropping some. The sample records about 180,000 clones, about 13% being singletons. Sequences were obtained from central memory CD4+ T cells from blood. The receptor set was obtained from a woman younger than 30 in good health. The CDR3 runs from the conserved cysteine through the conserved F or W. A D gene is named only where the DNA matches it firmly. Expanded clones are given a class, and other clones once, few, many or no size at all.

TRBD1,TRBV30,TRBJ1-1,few,CAWSAGTGRNTEAFF,TGTGCCTGGAGTGCCGGGACAGGTCGGAACACTGAAGCTTTCTTT
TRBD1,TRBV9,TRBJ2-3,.,CASSVSGQGANTDTQYF,TGTGCCAGCAGCGTCTCGGGACAGGGGGCCAACACAGATACGCAGTATTTT
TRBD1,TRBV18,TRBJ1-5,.,CASSQQGGQPQHF,TGTGCCAGCTCCCAGCAGGGGGGACAGCCCCAGCATTTT
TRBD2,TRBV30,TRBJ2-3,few,CAWSYASGRKHTQYF,TGTGCCTGGAGTTACGCTAGCGGGAGAAAACATACGCAGTATTTT
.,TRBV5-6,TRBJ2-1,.,CASSPIARQGGGVQFF,TGTGCCAGCAGCCCGATCGCAAGGCAAGGGGGGGGTGTTCAGTTCTTC
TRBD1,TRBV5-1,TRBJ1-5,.,CASSPGTGNGNQPQHF,TGCGCCAGCAGCCCCGGGACAGGGAACGGCAATCAGCCCCAGCATTTT
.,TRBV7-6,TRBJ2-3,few,CASSITDTQYF,TGTGCCAGCAGTATCACAGATACGCAGTATTTT
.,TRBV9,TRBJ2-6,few,CASSPSSGANVLTF,TGTGCCAGCAGCCCGAGCTCTGGGGCCAACGTCCTGACTTTC
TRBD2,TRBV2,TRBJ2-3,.,CASSPLYSGRYTDTQYF,TGTGCCAGCAGTCCCCTTTATAGCGGGAGATACACAGATACGCAGTATTTT
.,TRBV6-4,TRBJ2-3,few,CASSAGLSTDTQYF,TGTGCCAGCAGTGCGGGATTAAGCACAGATACGCAGTATTTT
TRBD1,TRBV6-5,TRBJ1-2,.,CASKTVTGTYYGYTF,TGTGCCAGCAAGACCGTGACAGGGACATACTATGGCTACACCTTC
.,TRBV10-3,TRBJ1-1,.,CAISVGHWNTEAFF,TGTGCCATCAGTGTAGGACACTGGAACACTGAAGCTTTCTTT
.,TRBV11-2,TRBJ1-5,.,CASSLQYNQPQHF,TGTGCCAGCAGCTTGCAGTACAATCAGCCCCAGCATTTT
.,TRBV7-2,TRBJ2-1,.,CASSLGPPDEQFF,TGTGCCAGCAGCTTAGGTCCCCCAGATGAGCAGTTCTTC
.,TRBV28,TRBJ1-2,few,CASTPGGRDGYTF,TGTGCCAGCACCCCTGGGGGCCGGGATGGCTACACCTTC
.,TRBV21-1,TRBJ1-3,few,CASSRSTGGTGNTIYF,TGTGCCAGCAGCAGATCGACAGGGGGTACTGGAAACACCATATATTTT
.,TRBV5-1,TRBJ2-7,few,CASRPRISTYEQYF,TGCGCCAGCAGGCCCAGGATCTCCACCTACGAGCAGTACTTC
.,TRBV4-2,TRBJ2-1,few,CASSHLYEGVAYNEQFF,TGTGCCAGCAGCCACCTTTACGAGGGGGTCGCCTACAATGAGCAGTTCTTC
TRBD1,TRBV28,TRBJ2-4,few,CASKDRGVNGANIQYF,TGTGCCAGCAAGGACAGGGGAGTAAATGGTGCAAACATTCAGTACTTC
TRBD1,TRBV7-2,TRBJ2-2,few,CASSLVTGISAGELFF,TGTGCCAGCAGCTTAGTGACAGGGATTAGCGCCGGGGAGCTGTTTTTT
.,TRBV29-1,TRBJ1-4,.,CSAFLPVGGRGIFNEKLFF,TGCAGCGCCTTCCTCCCCGTCGGAGGCAGGGGAATCTTTAATGAAAAACTGTTTTTT
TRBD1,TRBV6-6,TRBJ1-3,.,CASRQGAGNTIYF,TGTGCCAGCAGACAGGGGGCTGGAAACACCATATATTTT
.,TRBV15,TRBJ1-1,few,CATSRDRETEAFF,TGTGCCACCAGCAGAGACAGGGAAACTGAAGCTTTCTTT
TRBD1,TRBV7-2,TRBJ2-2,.,CASSFGTATGELFF,TGTGCCAGCAGCTTCGGGACAGCCACCGGGGAGCTGTTTTTT
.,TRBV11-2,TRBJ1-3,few,CASSDYGWSSGNTIYF,TGTGCCAGCAGTGACTACGGCTGGTCCTCTGGAAACACCATATATTTT
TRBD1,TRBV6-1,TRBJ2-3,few,CASSEDRFADTQYF,TGTGCCAGCAGTGAGGACAGGTTTGCAGATACGCAGTATTTT
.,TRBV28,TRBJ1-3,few,CASSLPLSSGNTIYF,TGTGCCAGCAGCCTGCCGTTGAGCTCTGGAAACACCATATATTTT
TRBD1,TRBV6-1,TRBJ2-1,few,CASSSAARQGAEQFF,TGTGCCAGCAGCTCAGCAGCGAGACAGGGGGCTGAGCAGTTCTTC
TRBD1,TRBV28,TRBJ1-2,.,CASSSRFRDRDYGYTF,TGTGCCAGCAGCTCGCGATTTAGGGACAGGGACTATGGCTACACCTTC
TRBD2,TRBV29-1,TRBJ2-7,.,CSVVVAGDEQYF,TGCAGCGTTGTAGTTGCGGGGGACGAGCAGTACTTC
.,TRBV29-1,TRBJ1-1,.,CSVEDRGRGEAFF,TGCAGCGTTGAAGATCGTGGCAGGGGTGAAGCTTTCTTT
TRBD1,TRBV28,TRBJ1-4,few,CASSSQGANEKLFF,TGTGCCAGCAGCTCCCAGGGGGCTAATGAAAAACTGTTTTTT
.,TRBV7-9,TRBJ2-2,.,CASSLSAVRNTGELFF,TGTGCCAGCAGCTTATCAGCGGTCCGGAACACCGGGGAGCTGTTTTTT
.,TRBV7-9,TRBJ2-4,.,CASSNDIQYF,TGTGCCAGTAGTAACGACATTCAGTACTTC
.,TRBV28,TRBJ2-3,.,CASSKGVGRGIPDTQYF,TGTGCCAGCAGCAAAGGGGTCGGACGCGGGATCCCAGATACGCAGTATTTT
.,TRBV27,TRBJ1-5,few,CASSLLGQKNQPQHF,TGTGCCAGCAGTTTATTGGGGCAGAAGAATCAGCCCCAGCATTTT
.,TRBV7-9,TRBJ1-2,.,CASSLNVRGGYTF,TGTGCCAGCAGCTTAAACGTCCGAGGGGGCTACACCTTC
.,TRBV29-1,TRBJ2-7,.,CSVGRTKSLSYEQYF,TGCAGCGTTGGACGGACAAAATCTTTATCCTACGAGCAGTACTTC
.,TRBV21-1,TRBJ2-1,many,CASSKRASENEQFF,TGTGCCAGCAGCAAACGGGCTAGCGAGAATGAGCAGTTCTTC
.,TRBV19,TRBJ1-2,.,CASSPGERLGGYTF,TGTGCCAGTTCGCCTGGGGAGCGTTTAGGAGGCTACACCTTC
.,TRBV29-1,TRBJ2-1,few,CSVDTSYNEQFF,TGCAGCGTGGATACTAGCTACAATGAGCAGTTCTTC
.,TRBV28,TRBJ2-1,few,CASSLGGSPNEQFF,TGTGCCAGCAGTTTAGGAGGGAGCCCCAATGAGCAGTTCTTC